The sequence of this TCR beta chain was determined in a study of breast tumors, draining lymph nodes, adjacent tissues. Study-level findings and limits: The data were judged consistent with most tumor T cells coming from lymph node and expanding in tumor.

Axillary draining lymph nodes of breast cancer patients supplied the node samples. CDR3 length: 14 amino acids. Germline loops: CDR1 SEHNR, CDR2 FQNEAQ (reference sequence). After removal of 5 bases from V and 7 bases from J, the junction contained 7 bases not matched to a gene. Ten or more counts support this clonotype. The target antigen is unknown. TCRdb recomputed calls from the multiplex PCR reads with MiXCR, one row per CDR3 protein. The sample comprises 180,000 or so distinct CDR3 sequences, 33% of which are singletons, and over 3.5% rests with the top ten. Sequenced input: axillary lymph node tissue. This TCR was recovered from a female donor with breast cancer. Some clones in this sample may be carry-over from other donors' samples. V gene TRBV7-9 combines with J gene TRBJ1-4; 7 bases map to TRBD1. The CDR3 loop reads CASSRQGVVEKLFF. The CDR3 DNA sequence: TGTGCCAGCAGCCGACAGGGAGTCGTTGAAAAACTGTTTTTT.